This is a list of T cell receptor beta chains from one sample in a study of T cell repertoires in cytomegalovirus infection. Each CDR3 protein is one row after TCRdb ran MiXCR on the reads. This table has about 180,000 distinct CDR3 sequences, around 14% appearing once. The sequenced sample was PBMCs. The receptors were gathered from a human donor in good health (CMV status not recorded). Some clones in this sample may be carry-over from other donors' samples. Both conserved end residues are part of each CDR3.

v_call	cdr3_aa
TRBV29-1	CSVEELADTYNEQFF
TRBV7-9	CASSLGGSYNEQFF
TRBV11-2	CASSLARSTDTQYF
TRBV7-8	CASGLRGTEAFF
TRBV30	CAWIAGASNYGYTF
TRBV28	CASSKGGGEAFF
TRBV5-4	CASSLDAGISPLHF
TRBV4-1	CASSQGQGAQNQPQHF
TRBV7-2	CASSLAGPNTEAFF
TRBV5-1	CASSPQLTASTYEQYF
TRBV12-3/TRBV12-4	CASSPGTSGTGSGANVLTF
TRBV28	CASGTSGSYEQYF
TRBV7-3	CASSLRGEPYNEQFF
TRBV29-1	CSVEEAGVTDTQYF
TRBV4-1	CASSQEGGGLANTGELFF
TRBV29-1	CSVETDRGHEQYF
TRBV7-2	CASSLRSGAASTDTQYF
TRBV6-1	CASSSPAYEQYF
TRBV7-6	CASSRTSGLGGETQYF
TRBV7-8	CASSLGGRKTEAFF
TRBV12-3/TRBV12-4	CASRGAGGYYNEQFF
TRBV27	CASSLSGLGGELFF
TRBV18	CASSPPGTGSSYNSPLHF
TRBV20-1	CSAPTEGRSNYGYTF
TRBV5-1	CASSILARGVPYNEQFF
TRBV7-9	CARGDRYNEQFF
TRBV5-1	CASRPDSYEQYF
TRBV7-6	CASKLTAGQGDSGNTIYF
TRBV12-3/TRBV12-4	CASSLWKQPQHF
TRBV28	CASTPGGRGQPQHF
TRBV7-2	CASSLAGTERYEQYF
TRBV7-8	CASSVGGGTGRIGQFF
TRBV4-3	CASSSQRASTDTQYF
TRBV7-2	CASSLQGDEQFF
TRBV12-3/TRBV12-4	CASSSLTSGRTDTQYF
TRBV6-2/TRBV6-3	CASRPPQGGELFF
TRBV25-1	CASSTTGSNQPQHF
TRBV6-8	CASSPLAGVFGTQYF
TRBV7-9	CASSRTQGRTEAFF
TRBV7-2	CASSLAAGPGELFF
TRBV29-1	CSVRDRGRGQETQYF
TRBV12-3/TRBV12-4	CASRAQTGLGTEAFF
TRBV6-2/TRBV6-3	CASSYDRDYEQYF
TRBV29-1	CSVELGHYEQYF
TRBV28	CASRPKPPTGDNYGYTF
TRBV6-2/TRBV6-3	CASPLSCTDTQYF
TRBV28	CASSLVVRLVNQPQHF
TRBV7-2	CASSPGWGQGSNQPQHF
TRBV7-2	CASSLMVGAQETQYF
TRBV15	CATSRFPGGGDTQYF
TRBV6-4	CASSRTNTGELFF
TRBV6-5	CASRVAGGPADTQYF
TRBV7-2	CASRSRTGGELATMVQYF
TRBV28	CASSLVRGGGTGELFF
TRBV11-1	CASSLALTGELFF
TRBV6-5	CASTPGSGRGNLYEQYF
TRBV7-8	CASSLARGGGIISANEKLFF